Given below is one TCR beta chain in context. The table came from immunoSEQ multiplex PCR; TCRdb's copy has only in-frame clones and leaves some out. The table has more than 85,000 clones, about 94% seen once. The sample comes from a study of cytomegalovirus exposure and HLA in healthy donors. About the research overall: The same platform used for the approximately 700 first-cohort repertoires was also used for the 120 validation repertoires, as a later analysis reported.

The V gene's germline CDR1 is LNHDA and CDR2 SQIVND (reference sequence). The CDR3 contains 18 residues. Unmatched junction bases numbered 13, after V lost 3 bases and J lost 4 bases. The sequenced sample consisted of PBMCs. The TCR sequence derives from a woman under 30 in good health and CMV-seronegative. This chain connects TRBV19 to TRBJ2-1, with TRBD2 matching over 9 bases. Written as DNA, the CDR3 is TGTGCCAGTAGTATTTCAGACCTAGCGGGAAATCCGTACAATGAGCAGTTCTTC. Protein: CASSISDLAGNPYNEQFF.